These T cell receptor beta chains were read from a single sample in a study of CD8+CD57+ T cells in acquired aplastic anemia. Each CDR3 protein gets one entry after TCRdb re-called the reads with MiXCR. The sample has approximately 57,000 distinct CDR3 sequences; approximately 50% are singletons. The material sequenced was sorted CD4+, CD8+, or CD8+CD57+ T cells (not recorded which) from PBMCs. Receptors were obtained from a human donor with aplastic anemia. CDR3s include the opening cysteine and the closing phenylalanine or tryptophan.

TRBV10-3	TRBJ1-1	16	CAIRLTGGPDPNEAFF
TRBV29-1	TRBJ2-5	13	CSVGTGTQETQYF
TRBV7-3	TRBJ2-1	15	CASSSTGLVENEQFF
TRBV4-2	TRBJ2-7	15	CASSQEIRSAYEQYF
TRBV29-1	TRBJ2-1	13	CSVVWRYLNEQFF
TRBV2	TRBJ2-1	11	CASMVVYEQFF
TRBV2	TRBJ1-5	12	CASSADNQPQHF
TRBV4-3	TRBJ1-5	15	CASSQDQGGDQPQHF
TRBV6-4	TRBJ2-2	14	CASSLRANTGELFF
TRBV2	TRBJ2-7	13	CAGTDSYSYEQYF
TRBV15	TRBJ2-3	16	CATSRDRGATADTQYF
TRBV28	TRBJ1-5	15	CASIPQGTLNQPQHF
TRBV7-2	TRBJ2-7	14	CASAIEGQSYEQYF
TRBV19	TRBJ2-7	12	CASSFGQGEQYF
TRBV27	TRBJ1-2	13	CASRGTGWNGYTF
TRBV9	TRBJ2-7	13	CASSVDPADEQYF
TRBV9	TRBJ2-5	13	CASSVNFGETQYF
TRBV5-5	TRBJ2-7	14	CASSYRQGVDEQYF
TRBV10-3	TRBJ1-1	11	CAISELLEAFF
TRBV20-1	TRBJ1-4	15	CSARDPRGTNEKLFF
TRBV12-3/TRBV12-4	TRBJ1-6	14	CASSPGQGSRPLHF
TRBV25-1	TRBJ1-6	14	CASSESRGNSPLHF
TRBV29-1	TRBJ2-5	11	CSVARGETQYF
TRBV20-1	TRBJ1-1	12	CSAEEMNTEAFF
TRBV20-1	TRBJ1-2	14	CSASSGGRGYGYTF
TRBV14	TRBJ2-1	15	CASSQRAGGYNEQFF
TRBV19	TRBJ1-1	14	CASSPGRRNAEAFF
TRBV19	TRBJ1-1	15	CASSLRGGRNTEAVF
TRBV10-3	TRBJ2-1	16	CAISDPGLGASNEQFF
TRBV9	TRBJ2-5	16	CASSVADRGGRETQYF
TRBV2	TRBJ1-6	14	CASTRDYQNSPLHF
TRBV11-1	TRBJ1-4	16	CASSPGQVGTNEKLFF
TRBV20-1	TRBJ1-5	13	CSAKSQPNQPQHF
TRBV29-1	TRBJ1-4	13	CSVGDGLNEKLFF
TRBV24-1	TRBJ2-2	18	CATSDLAVTSGHTGELFF
TRBV7-2	TRBJ1-6	14	CASSLEGGSSPLHF
TRBV29-1	TRBJ2-7	14	CSVTGDTRSYEQYF
TRBV19	TRBJ2-7	16	CASSIQGSYLSYEQYF
TRBV5-1	TRBJ2-1	14	CASISGGAGNEQFF
TRBV7-9	TRBJ1-5	13	CASSWDRGQPQHF
TRBV2	TRBJ1-1	11	CASSDTRAAFF
TRBV4-3	TRBJ2-5	16	CASSSSGTGGGETQYF
TRBV19	TRBJ2-7	11	CPGQGSYEQYF
TRBV20-1	TRBJ2-7	13	CSARKGWSYEQYF
TRBV10-1	TRBJ2-7	13	CASSERGPYEQYF
TRBV5-5	TRBJ1-2	14	CASSLEGRAYGYTF